The T cell receptor beta chain under discussion was sequenced for a study of T cells in Graves' hyperthyroidism and ophthalmopathy. Study in general: Peripheral blood draws took place at initial diagnosis, ahead of any treatment.

In the case of this clonotype: As yet, its antigen is unknown.

Overall study findings and caveats: Before onset, ophthalmopathy was predicted by the model a median around 6.2 months earlier.

Trimming removed 0 bases from V and 2 bases from J, with 1 base in between. Germline assignment: CDR1 SQVTM and CDR2 ANQGSEA. The CDR3 has 11 amino acids. There were TCR beta CDR3 regions amplified from RNA transcripts. HTBI primers were used for first-round RT-PCR of the TCR CDR3. TCRdb used MiXCR to reprocess the multiplex PCR reads, holding one entry per CDR3 protein. This sample has a few hundred thousand distinct CDR3 sequences; around a quarter occur once, and the top ten carry 73%. The specimen sequenced was blood. This TCR derives from a man aged 45-65 years with Graves' hyperthyroidism. This chain uses TRBV29-1 with TRBJ1-2; D remains unclear. DNA for the CDR3: TGCAGCGTTGAAGAGAACTATGGCTACACCTTC. Protein sequence: CSVEENYGYTF.